This TCR beta chain came from a study of T-cell reconstitution after alpha-beta-depleted transplantation in children. A few counts support this clonotype. The length of the CDR3 is 15 residues. With V trimmed by 5 bases and J by 3 bases, 7 bases remained unmatched. Researchers prepared the TCRbeta library using unique molecular identifiers, the study reports. TCRdb re-called the PCR reads with MiXCR, one entry per CDR3 protein. This table has around 500,000 distinct CDR3 sequences, approximately 12% appearing once. The sample here was PBMCs from the stem cell graft donor, taken from the stem cell graft. The V call is TRBV12-3 or TRBV12-4, the J call TRBJ2-3; the match to TRBD1 covers 8 bases. This sequence was found in a human donor who donated a stem cell graft to a child with combined immunodeficiency. This chain's CDR3 is CASSIGQGRTDTQYF. CDR3 coding DNA: TGTGCCAGCAGTATCGGACAGGGAAGGACAGATACGCAGTATTTT.